Listed below are T cell receptor beta chains from one sample, sequenced in a study of shared clonotypes between healthy human individuals. Data came from immunoSEQ multiplex PCR; TCRdb stores just in-frame clones and leaves some out. The data contain millions of clones, roughly 93% of them singletons. The sequenced sample consisted of naive CD4+ T cells from PBMCs. The source of these receptors is a man between 18 and 35 years old in good health. Some clones in this sample may be carry-over from other donors' samples. The CDR3 runs from the conserved cysteine through the conserved F or W. Each record gives: J gene, D gene, V gene, clone size, CDR3 DNA, CDR3 protein. The D gene is left open where the match is weak. Not every row has a clone size; where given, it reads once, few, many or a size class.

J gene: TRBJ2-2; D gene: -; V gene: TRBV18; clone size: -; CDR3 DNA: TGTGCCAGCTCACCAATTTTGCTAGCAACGAACACCGGGGAGCTGTTTTTT; CDR3 protein: CASSPILLATNTGELFF
J gene: TRBJ2-6; D gene: -; V gene: TRBV7-3; clone size: once; CDR3 DNA: TGTGCCAGCAGCTACCTAAAAGGGGTAGCTGTTAATCCTGGGGCCAACGTCCTGACTTTC; CDR3 protein: CASSYLKGVAVNPGANVLTF
J gene: TRBJ1-2; D gene: TRBD1; V gene: TRBV6-5; clone size: -; CDR3 DNA: TGTGCCAGCAGCCCCCAGGGGGACTATGGCTACACCTTC; CDR3 protein: CASSPQGDYGYTF
J gene: TRBJ2-1; D gene: -; V gene: TRBV25-1; clone size: -; CDR3 DNA: TGTGCCAGCAGTTTCTCGTATAGCTCCTACAATGAGCAGTTCTTC; CDR3 protein: CASSFSYSSYNEQFF
J gene: TRBJ2-7; D gene: -; V gene: TRBV7-2; clone size: -; CDR3 DNA: TGTGCCAGCAGCTTAATGGGGAGGAGGCTCTCCTACGAGCAGTACTTC; CDR3 protein: CASSLMGRRLSYEQYF
J gene: TRBJ1-4; D gene: -; V gene: TRBV29-1; clone size: -; CDR3 DNA: TGCAGCGTTGAGACAGCCACCGATGAAAAACTGTTTTTT; CDR3 protein: CSVETATDEKLFF
J gene: TRBJ2-3; D gene: -; V gene: TRBV11-3; clone size: -; CDR3 DNA: TGTGCCAGCAGCCCCGGTAGCGTAAATACGCAGTATTTT; CDR3 protein: CASSPGSVNTQYF
J gene: TRBJ2-3; D gene: -; V gene: TRBV25-1; clone size: -; CDR3 DNA: TGTGCCCCCCAAGCGTCGTATAGCGCGCAAGGTACAGATACGCAGTATTTT; CDR3 protein: CAPQASYSAQGTDTQYF
J gene: TRBJ1-2; D gene: -; V gene: TRBV9; clone size: once; CDR3 DNA: TGTGCCAGCAGCGTCCTCAGTGTGGGGTTCAACTATGGCTACACCTTC; CDR3 protein: CASSVLSVGFNYGYTF
J gene: TRBJ1-4; D gene: TRBD1; V gene: TRBV28; clone size: -; CDR3 DNA: TGTGCCATCGGCCCAGGGGGCAACTTTGAAAAACTGTTTTTT; CDR3 protein: CAIGPGGNFEKLFF
J gene: TRBJ2-7; D gene: TRBD2; V gene: TRBV7-2; clone size: -; CDR3 DNA: TGTGCCAGCAGCTTAGGCTCTACTAGCGGACCCTACGAGCAGTACTTC; CDR3 protein: CASSLGSTSGPYEQYF
J gene: TRBJ2-7; D gene: TRBD1; V gene: TRBV5-6; clone size: -; CDR3 DNA: TGTGCCAGCAGCGTGATGGGGACAGGGTCCTACGAGCAGTACTTC; CDR3 protein: CASSVMGTGSYEQYF
J gene: TRBJ2-2; D gene: TRBD1; V gene: TRBV7-2; clone size: -; CDR3 DNA: TGTGCCAGCAGCTCTACGGACAGGGGCGCTTTTAAAGCCGGGGAGCTGTTTTTT; CDR3 protein: CASSSTDRGAFKAGELFF
J gene: TRBJ2-7; D gene: TRBD2; V gene: TRBV11-2; clone size: -; CDR3 DNA: TGTGCCAGCAGCCTCCCGGGGGGGGAGTACGAGCAGTACTTC; CDR3 protein: CASSLPGGEYEQYF
J gene: TRBJ2-1; D gene: -; V gene: TRBV18; clone size: -; CDR3 DNA: TGTGCCAGCTCACCAATCGGCGGGGCGCGAGATGAGCAGTTCTTC; CDR3 protein: CASSPIGGARDEQFF
J gene: TRBJ2-5; D gene: -; V gene: TRBV7-9; clone size: -; CDR3 DNA: TGTGCCAGCAGCTTAGTTTGGACGGTCAAGGCGGAGACCCAGTACTTC; CDR3 protein: CASSLVWTVKAETQYF
J gene: TRBJ1-4; D gene: -; V gene: TRBV5-5; clone size: -; CDR3 DNA: TGTGCCAGCAGGGGAGGGCCCAGCCGAGATGAAAAACTGTTTTTT; CDR3 protein: CASRGGPSRDEKLFF
J gene: TRBJ2-1; D gene: -; V gene: TRBV6-4; clone size: -; CDR3 DNA: TGTGCCAGCAGTGCGGATTGGTACAATGAGCAGTTCTTC; CDR3 protein: CASSADWYNEQFF
J gene: TRBJ2-1; D gene: -; V gene: TRBV5-1; clone size: once; CDR3 DNA: TGCGCCAGCAACGGCGGGAACTCCTACAATGAGCAGTTCTTC; CDR3 protein: CASNGGNSYNEQFF